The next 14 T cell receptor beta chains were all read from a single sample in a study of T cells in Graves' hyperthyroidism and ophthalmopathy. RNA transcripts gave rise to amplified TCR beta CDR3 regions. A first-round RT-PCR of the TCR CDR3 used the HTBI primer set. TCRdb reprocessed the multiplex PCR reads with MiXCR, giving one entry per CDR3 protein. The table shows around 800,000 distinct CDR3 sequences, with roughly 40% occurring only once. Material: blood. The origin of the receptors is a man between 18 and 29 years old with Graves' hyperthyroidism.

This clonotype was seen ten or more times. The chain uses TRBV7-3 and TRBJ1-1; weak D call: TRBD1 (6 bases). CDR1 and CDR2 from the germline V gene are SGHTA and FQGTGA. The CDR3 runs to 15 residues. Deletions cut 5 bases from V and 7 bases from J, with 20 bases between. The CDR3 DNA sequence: TGTGCCAGCAGCCCCACGGCCAGGGAAGGGGGTGAAGCTTTCTTT. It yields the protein CASSPTAREGGEAFF.

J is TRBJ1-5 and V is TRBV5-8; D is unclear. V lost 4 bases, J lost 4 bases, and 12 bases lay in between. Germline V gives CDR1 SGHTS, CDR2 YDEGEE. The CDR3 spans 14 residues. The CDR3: CASSASLDNQPQHF. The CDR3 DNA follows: TGTGCCAGCAGCGCGTCACTCGATAATCAGCCCCAGCATTTT.

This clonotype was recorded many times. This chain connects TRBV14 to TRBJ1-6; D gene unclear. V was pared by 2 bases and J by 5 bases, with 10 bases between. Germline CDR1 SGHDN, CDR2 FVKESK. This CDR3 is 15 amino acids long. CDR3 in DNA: TGTGCCAGCAGCCAACGGAGAACAGATAATTCACCCCTCCACTTT. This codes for CASSQRRTDNSPLHF. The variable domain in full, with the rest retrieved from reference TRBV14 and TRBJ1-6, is EAGVTQFPSHSVIEKGQTVTLRCDPISGHDNLYWYRRVMGKEIKFLLHFVKESKQDESGMPNNRFLAERTGGTYSTLKVQPAELEDSGVYFCASSQRRTDNSPLHFGNGTRLTVT.

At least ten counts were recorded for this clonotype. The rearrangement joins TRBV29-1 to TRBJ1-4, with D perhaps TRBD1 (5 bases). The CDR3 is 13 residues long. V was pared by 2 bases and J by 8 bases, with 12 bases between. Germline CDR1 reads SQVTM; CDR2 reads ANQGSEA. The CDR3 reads CSVERGDEEKLFF. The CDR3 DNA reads TGCAGCGTTGAAAGGGGAGACGAGGAAAAACTGTTTTTT.

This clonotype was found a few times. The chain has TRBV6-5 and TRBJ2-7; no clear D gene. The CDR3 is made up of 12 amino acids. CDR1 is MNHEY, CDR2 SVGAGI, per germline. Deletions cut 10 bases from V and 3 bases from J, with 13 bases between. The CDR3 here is CATRRNHYEQYF. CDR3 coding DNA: TGTGCCACACGACGGAATCACTACGAGCAGTACTTC.

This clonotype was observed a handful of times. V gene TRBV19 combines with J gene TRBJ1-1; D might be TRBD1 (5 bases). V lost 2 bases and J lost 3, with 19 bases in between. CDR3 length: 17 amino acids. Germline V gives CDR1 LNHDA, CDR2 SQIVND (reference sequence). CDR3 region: CASSIRAQGRSYTEAFF. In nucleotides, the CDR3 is TGTGCCAGTAGTATACGGGCCCAGGGAAGGAGTTACACTGAAGCTTTCTTT.

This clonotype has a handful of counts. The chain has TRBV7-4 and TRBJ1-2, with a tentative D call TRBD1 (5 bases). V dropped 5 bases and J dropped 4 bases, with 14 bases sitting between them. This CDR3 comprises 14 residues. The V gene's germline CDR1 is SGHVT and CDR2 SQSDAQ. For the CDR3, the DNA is TGTGCCAGCAGCCTAGGACCGGGACTCTATGGCTACACCTTC. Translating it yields CASSLGPGLYGYTF. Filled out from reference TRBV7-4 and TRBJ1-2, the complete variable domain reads GAGVSQSPRYKVAKRGRDVALRCDSISGHVTLYWYRQTLGQGSEVLTYSQSDAQRDKSGRPSGRFSAERPERSVSTLKIQRTEQGDSAVYLCASSLGPGLYGYTFGSGTRLTVV.

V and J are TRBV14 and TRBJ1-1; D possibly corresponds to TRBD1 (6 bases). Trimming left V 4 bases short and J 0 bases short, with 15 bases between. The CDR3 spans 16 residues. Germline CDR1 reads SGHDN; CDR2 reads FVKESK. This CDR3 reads CASSRQRGSLNTEAFF. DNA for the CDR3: TGTGCCAGCAGCCGACAAAGGGGGTCCCTGAACACTGAAGCTTTCTTT.

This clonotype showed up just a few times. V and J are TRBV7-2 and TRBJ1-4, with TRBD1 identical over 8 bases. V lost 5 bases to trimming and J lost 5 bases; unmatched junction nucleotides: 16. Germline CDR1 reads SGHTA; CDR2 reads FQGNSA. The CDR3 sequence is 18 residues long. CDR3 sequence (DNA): TGTGCCAGCAGCCCGGGGCGCAGGGGGCGGAAGGGGAATGAAAAACTGTTTTTT. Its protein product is CASSPGRRGRKGNEKLFF. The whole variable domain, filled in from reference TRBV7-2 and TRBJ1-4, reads GAGVSQSPSNKVTEKGKDVELRCDPISGHTALYWYRQSLGQGLEFLIYFQGNSAPDKSGLPSDRFSAERTGGSVSTLTIQRTQQEDSAVYLCASSPGRRGRKGNEKLFFGSGTQLSVL.

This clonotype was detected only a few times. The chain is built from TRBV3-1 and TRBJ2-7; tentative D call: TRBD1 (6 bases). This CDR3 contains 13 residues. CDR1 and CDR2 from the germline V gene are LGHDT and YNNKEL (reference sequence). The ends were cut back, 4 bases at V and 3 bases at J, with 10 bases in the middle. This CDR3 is CASSLDSHYEQYF. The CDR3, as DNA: TGTGCCAGCAGCCTGGACAGCCACTACGAGCAGTACTTC.

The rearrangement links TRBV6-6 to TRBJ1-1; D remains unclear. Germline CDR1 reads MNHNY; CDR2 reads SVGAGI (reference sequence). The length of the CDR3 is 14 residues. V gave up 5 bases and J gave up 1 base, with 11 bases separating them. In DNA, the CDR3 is TGTGCCAGCAGTGAGATGGGTGGGAACACTGAAGCTTTCTTT. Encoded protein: CASSEMGGNTEAFF.

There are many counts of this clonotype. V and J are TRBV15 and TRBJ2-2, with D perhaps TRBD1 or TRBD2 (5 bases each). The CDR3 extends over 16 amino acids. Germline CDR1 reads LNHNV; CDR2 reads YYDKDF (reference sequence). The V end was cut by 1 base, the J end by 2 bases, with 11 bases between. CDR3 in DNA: TGTGCCACCAGCAGAGCGGGACGAATTAACACCGGGGAGCTGTTTTTT. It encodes CATSRAGRINTGELFF.

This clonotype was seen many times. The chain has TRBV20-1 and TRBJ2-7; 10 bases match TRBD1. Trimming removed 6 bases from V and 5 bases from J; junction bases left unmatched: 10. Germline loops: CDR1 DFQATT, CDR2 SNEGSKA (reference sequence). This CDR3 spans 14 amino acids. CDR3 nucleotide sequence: TGCAGTGCCGGGGGAGGGACAGGGGTCAACGAGCAGTACTTC. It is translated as CSAGGGTGVNEQYF.

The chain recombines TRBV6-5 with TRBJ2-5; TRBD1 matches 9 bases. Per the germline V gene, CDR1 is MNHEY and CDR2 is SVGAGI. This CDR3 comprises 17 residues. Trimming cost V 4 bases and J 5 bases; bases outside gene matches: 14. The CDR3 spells CASSFSPTDRGVETQYF. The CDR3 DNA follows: TGTGCCAGCAGTTTCTCACCTACGGACAGGGGAGTGGAGACCCAGTACTTC.